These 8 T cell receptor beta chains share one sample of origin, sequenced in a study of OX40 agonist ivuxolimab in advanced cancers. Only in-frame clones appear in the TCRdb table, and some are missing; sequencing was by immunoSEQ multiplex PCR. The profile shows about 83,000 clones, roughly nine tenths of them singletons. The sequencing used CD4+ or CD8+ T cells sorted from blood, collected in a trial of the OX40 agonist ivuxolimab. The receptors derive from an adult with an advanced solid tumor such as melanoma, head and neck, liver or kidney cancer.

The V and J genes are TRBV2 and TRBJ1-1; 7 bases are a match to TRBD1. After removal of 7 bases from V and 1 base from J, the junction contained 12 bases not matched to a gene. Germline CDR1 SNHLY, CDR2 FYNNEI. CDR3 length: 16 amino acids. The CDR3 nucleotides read TGTGCCAGCATCCCAGGCCCACAGGGGTGGAACACTGAAGCTTTCTTT. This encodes CASIPGPQGWNTEAFF.

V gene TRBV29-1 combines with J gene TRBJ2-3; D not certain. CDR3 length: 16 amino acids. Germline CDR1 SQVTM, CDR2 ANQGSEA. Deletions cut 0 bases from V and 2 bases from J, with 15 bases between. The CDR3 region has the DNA TGCAGCGTTGAAGATTATGGTGGCAGTACCACAGATACGCAGTATTTT. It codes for CSVEDYGGSTTDTQYF.

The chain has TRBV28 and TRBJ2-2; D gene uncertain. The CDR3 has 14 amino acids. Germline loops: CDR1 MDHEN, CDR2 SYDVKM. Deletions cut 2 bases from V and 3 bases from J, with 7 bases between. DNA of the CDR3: TGTGCCAGCAGTTTACACAGCTACACCGGGGAGCTGTTTTTT. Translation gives CASSLHSYTGELFF.

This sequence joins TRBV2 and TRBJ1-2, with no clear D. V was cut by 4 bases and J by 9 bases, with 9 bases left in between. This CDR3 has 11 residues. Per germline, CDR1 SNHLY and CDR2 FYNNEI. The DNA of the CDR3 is TGTGCCAGCAGTGTACCTCCGAGCTACACCTTC. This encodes CASSVPPSYTF. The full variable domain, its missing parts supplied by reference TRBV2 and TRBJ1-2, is EPEVTQTPSHQVTQMGQEVILRCVPISNHLYFYWYRQILGQKVEFLVSFYNNEISEKSEIFDDQFSVERPDGSNFTLKIRSTKLEDSAMYFCASSVPPSYTFGSGTRLTVV.

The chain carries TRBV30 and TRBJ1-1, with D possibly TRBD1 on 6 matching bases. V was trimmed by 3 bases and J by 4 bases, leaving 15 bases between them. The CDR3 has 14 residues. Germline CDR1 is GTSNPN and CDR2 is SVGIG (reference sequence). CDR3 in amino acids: CAWRPGTWGTEAFF. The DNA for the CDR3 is TGTGCCTGGAGACCCGGGACATGGGGCACTGAAGCTTTCTTT.

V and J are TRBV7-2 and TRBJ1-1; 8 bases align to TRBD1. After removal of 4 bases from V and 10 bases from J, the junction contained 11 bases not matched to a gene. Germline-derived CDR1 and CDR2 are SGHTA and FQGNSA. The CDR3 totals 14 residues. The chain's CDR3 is CASSSAPGGALAFF. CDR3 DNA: TGTGCCAGCAGCTCAGCTCCAGGGGGCGCTTTAGCTTTCTTT.

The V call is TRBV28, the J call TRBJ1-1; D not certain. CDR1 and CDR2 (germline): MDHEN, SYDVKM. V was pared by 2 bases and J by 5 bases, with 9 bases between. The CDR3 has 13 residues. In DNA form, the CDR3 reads TGTGCCAGCAGTTTAGTAGGGAATACTGAAGCTTTCTTT. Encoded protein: CASSLVGNTEAFF.

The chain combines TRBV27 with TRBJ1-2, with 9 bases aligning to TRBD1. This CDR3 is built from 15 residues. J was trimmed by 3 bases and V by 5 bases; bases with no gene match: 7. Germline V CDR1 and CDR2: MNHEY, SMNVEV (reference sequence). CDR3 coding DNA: TGTGCCAGCAGTACGTACAGGGGGCGGGACTATGGCTACACCTTC. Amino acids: CASSTYRGRDYGYTF.